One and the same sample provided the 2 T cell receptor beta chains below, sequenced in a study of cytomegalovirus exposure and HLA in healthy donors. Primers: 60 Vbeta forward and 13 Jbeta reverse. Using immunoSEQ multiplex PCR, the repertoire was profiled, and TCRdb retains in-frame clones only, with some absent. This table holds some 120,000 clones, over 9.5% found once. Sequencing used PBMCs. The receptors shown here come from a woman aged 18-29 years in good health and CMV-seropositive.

For the CDR3, the DNA is TGCGCCAGCAGTACTCAGGGGAGCACAGATACGCAGTATTTT. Amino acid sequence: CASSTQGSTDTQYF. This rearrangement joins TRBV5-1 to TRBJ2-3, with a possible D match to TRBD1 (6 bases). Between the trimmed V and J ends, which lost 5 bases and 0 bases, there was a span of 10 bases. Germline lookup yields CDR1 SGHRS and CDR2 YFSETQ. The CDR3 extends over 14 amino acids.

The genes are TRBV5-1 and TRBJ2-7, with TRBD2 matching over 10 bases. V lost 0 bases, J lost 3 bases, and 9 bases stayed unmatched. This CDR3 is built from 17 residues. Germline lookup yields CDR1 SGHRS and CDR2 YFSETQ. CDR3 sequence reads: CASSLVPSGSGNYEQYF. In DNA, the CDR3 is TGCGCCAGCAGCTTGGTACCTAGCGGGAGTGGGAACTACGAGCAGTACTTC.